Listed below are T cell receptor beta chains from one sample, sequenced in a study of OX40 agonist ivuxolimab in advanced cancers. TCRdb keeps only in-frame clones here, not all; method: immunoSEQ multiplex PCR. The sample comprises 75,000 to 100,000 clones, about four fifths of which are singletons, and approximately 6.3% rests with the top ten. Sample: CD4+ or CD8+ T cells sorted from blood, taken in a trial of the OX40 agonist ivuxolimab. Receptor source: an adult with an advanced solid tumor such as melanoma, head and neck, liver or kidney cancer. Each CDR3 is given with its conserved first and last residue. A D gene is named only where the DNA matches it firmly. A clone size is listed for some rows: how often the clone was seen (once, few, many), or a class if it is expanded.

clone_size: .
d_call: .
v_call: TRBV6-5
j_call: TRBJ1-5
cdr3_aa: CASSRTVSPSPQHF
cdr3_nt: TGTGCCAGCAGTCGGACGGTCTCCCCATCGCCCCAGCATTTT

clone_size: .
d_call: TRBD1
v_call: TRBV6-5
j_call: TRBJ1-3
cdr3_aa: CASRSDQGARNTIYF
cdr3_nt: TGTGCCAGCAGATCGGATCAGGGGGCAAGAAACACCATATATTTT

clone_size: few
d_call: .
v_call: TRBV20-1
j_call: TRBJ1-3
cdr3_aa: CSARSVPTIYF
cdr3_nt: TGCAGTGCTAGATCAGTCCCGACCATATATTTT

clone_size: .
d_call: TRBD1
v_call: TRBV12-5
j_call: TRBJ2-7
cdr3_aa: CASGLVTGTGVKDEQYF
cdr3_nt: TGTGCTAGTGGTTTGGTAACCGGGACAGGGGTTAAAGACGAGCAGTACTTC

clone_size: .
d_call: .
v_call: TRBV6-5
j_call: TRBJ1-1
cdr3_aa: CASSYGTGAEAFF
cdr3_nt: TGTGCCAGCAGTTACGGGACTGGGGCTGAAGCTTTCTTT

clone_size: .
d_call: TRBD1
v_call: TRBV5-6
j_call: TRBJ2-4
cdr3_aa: CASSLDREVNIQYF
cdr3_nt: TGTGCCAGCAGCTTAGACAGGGAAGTGAACATTCAGTACTTC

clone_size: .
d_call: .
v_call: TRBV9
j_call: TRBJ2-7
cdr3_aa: CASSRWDSTYEQYF
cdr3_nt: TGTGCCAGCAGCCGCTGGGATTCCACCTACGAGCAGTACTTC

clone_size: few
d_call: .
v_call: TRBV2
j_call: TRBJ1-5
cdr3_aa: CASSEPGLDQPQHF
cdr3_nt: TGTGCCAGCAGTGAACCCGGGTTGGATCAGCCCCAGCATTTT

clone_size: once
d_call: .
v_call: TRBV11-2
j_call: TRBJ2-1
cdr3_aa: CASSLAQINEQFF
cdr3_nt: TGTGCCAGCAGCTTAGCTCAGATCAATGAGCAGTTCTTC

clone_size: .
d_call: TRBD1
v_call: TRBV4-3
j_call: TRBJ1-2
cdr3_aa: CASSHPGQGEYGYTF
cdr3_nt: TGCGCCAGCAGCCACCCGGGACAGGGGGAGTATGGCTACACCTTC

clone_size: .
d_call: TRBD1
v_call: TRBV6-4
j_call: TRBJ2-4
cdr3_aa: CASRVQGPKNIQYF
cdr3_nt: TGTGCCAGCAGGGTACAGGGGCCCAAAAACATTCAGTACTTC

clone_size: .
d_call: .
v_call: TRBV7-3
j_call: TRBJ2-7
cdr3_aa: CASSLTYGPYEQYF
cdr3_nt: TGTGCCAGCAGCTTAACGTACGGCCCCTACGAGCAGTACTTC

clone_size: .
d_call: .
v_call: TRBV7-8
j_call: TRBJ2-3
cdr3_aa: CASSLAMGRNTDTQYF
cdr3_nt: TGTGCCAGCAGCTTAGCGATGGGACGGAACACAGATACGCAGTATTTT

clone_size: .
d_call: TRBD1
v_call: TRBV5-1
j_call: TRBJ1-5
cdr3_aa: CASSLDHNGQGPHENQPQHF
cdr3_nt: TGCGCCAGCAGCTTGGATCACAACGGACAGGGGCCGCACGAAAATCAGCCCCAGCATTTT

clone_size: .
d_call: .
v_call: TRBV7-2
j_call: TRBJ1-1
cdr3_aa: CASSLVIRAEAFF
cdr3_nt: TGTGCCAGCAGCTTAGTCATCCGGGCTGAAGCTTTCTTT

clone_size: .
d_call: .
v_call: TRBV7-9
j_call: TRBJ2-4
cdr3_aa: CASSLVTDPQNIQYF
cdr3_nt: TGTGCCAGCAGCTTAGTGACAGACCCCCAAAACATTCAGTACTTC

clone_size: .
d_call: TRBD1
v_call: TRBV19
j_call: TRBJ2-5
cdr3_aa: CASGMGQGVTQYF
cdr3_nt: TGTGCCAGTGGTATGGGACAGGGAGTGACCCAGTACTTC

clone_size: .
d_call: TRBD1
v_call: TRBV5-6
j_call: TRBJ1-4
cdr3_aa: CASSWTGQGQEKLFF
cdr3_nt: TGTGCCAGCAGCTGGACGGGACAGGGCCAGGAAAAACTGTTTTTT

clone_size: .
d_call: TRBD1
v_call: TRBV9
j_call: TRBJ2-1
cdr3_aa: CASSDRDSYYNEQFF
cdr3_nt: TGTGCCAGCAGCGACCGGGACAGTTACTACAATGAGCAGTTCTTC

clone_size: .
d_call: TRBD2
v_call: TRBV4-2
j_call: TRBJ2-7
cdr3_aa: CASSQALAGDPYEQYF
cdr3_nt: TGTGCCAGCAGCCAAGCGCTAGCGGGAGACCCCTACGAGCAGTACTTC

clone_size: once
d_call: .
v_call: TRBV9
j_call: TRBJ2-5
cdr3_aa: CASSARTRLQETQYF
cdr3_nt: TGTGCCAGCAGCGCCAGGACCCGCCTCCAAGAGACCCAGTACTTC

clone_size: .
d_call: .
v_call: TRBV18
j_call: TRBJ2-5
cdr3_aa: CASSPSAGNQETQYF
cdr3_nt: TGTGCCAGCTCACCTTCGGCAGGGAACCAAGAGACCCAGTACTTC